The rows below give T cell receptor beta chains drawn from one sample of a study of OX40 agonist ivuxolimab in advanced cancers. TCRdb keeps only in-frame clones here, not all; method: immunoSEQ multiplex PCR. The sample shows over 50,000 clones, around nine tenths of them seen only once. The sequences come from CD4+ or CD8+ T cells sorted from blood, collected in a trial of the OX40 agonist ivuxolimab. These receptors all stem from an adult with an advanced solid tumor such as melanoma, head and neck, liver or kidney cancer. CDR3s include the opening cysteine and the closing phenylalanine or tryptophan. D genes are given only for firm matches. Only some rows state a clone size, as once, few, many or a class for expanded clones.

v_gene: TRBV10-3
d_gene: TRBD2
abundance: -
j_gene: TRBJ2-3
CDR3aa: CASRGDLPTDTQYF
CDR3nt: TGTGCCAGTCGGGGGGACCTCCCCACAGATACGCAGTATTTT

v_gene: TRBV18
d_gene: -
abundance: -
j_gene: TRBJ1-4
CDR3aa: CASSPLGATNEKLFF
CDR3nt: TGTGCCAGCTCACCACTGGGGGCAACTAATGAAAAACTGTTTTTT

v_gene: TRBV5-6
d_gene: TRBD1
abundance: medium-sized
j_gene: TRBJ1-2
CDR3aa: CASSPTGGDGYTF
CDR3nt: TGTGCCAGCAGCCCCACAGGGGGCGATGGCTACACCTTC

v_gene: TRBV29-1
d_gene: TRBD2
abundance: -
j_gene: TRBJ2-3
CDR3aa: CSIGTGGPPPPDTQYF
CDR3nt: TGCAGCATCGGAACGGGGGGGCCGCCACCTCCGGATACGCAGTATTTT

v_gene: TRBV6-5
d_gene: TRBD2
abundance: -
j_gene: TRBJ2-1
CDR3aa: CASSYGGRGYNEQFF
CDR3nt: TGTGCCAGCAGTTACGGCGGGAGGGGCTACAATGAGCAGTTCTTC

v_gene: TRBV5-6
d_gene: TRBD2
abundance: -
j_gene: TRBJ2-2
CDR3aa: CASRHRTSVDTGELFF
CDR3nt: TGTGCCAGCAGACACCGGACTAGCGTCGACACCGGGGAGCTGTTTTTT

v_gene: TRBV7-9
d_gene: TRBD1
abundance: -
j_gene: TRBJ2-7
CDR3aa: CASRPTGAPSYEQYF
CDR3nt: TGTGCCAGCAGACCAACAGGGGCGCCCTCCTACGAGCAGTACTTC

v_gene: TRBV2
d_gene: -
abundance: once
j_gene: TRBJ1-3
CDR3aa: CASRPSFSSGNTIYF
CDR3nt: TGTGCCAGCAGGCCCTCCTTCAGCTCTGGAAACACCATATATTTT

v_gene: TRBV6-7
d_gene: -
abundance: -
j_gene: TRBJ2-7
CDR3aa: CASSYIDSPYEQYF
CDR3nt: TGTGCCAGCAGTTACATCGACAGCCCCTACGAGCAGTACTTC

v_gene: TRBV19
d_gene: -
abundance: -
j_gene: TRBJ2-1
CDR3aa: CASSPVGGSSYNEQFF
CDR3nt: TGTGCCAGTAGTCCCGTGGGCGGCAGCTCCTACAATGAGCAGTTCTTC

v_gene: TRBV4-3
d_gene: -
abundance: -
j_gene: TRBJ2-1
CDR3aa: CASSQESSFNEQFF
CDR3nt: TGCGCCAGCAGCCAAGAATCTAGTTTCAATGAGCAGTTCTTC

v_gene: TRBV28
d_gene: TRBD1
abundance: -
j_gene: TRBJ2-5
CDR3aa: CASSSTGGFETQYF
CDR3nt: TGTGCCAGCAGTTCGACAGGGGGTTTCGAGACCCAGTACTTC

v_gene: TRBV6-4
d_gene: TRBD2
abundance: -
j_gene: TRBJ2-1
CDR3aa: CASSPGLAGDNEQFF
CDR3nt: TGTGCCAGCAGTCCGGGACTAGCGGGAGACAATGAGCAGTTCTTC

v_gene: TRBV28
d_gene: -
abundance: once
j_gene: TRBJ1-3
CDR3aa: CASIRRGRPTGNTIYF
CDR3nt: TGTGCCAGCATTAGGCGGGGCAGGCCCACTGGAAACACCATATATTTT

v_gene: TRBV28
d_gene: TRBD2
abundance: -
j_gene: TRBJ2-5
CDR3aa: CASSPLKAGRQETQYF
CDR3nt: TGTGCCAGCAGCCCCCTGAAAGCGGGGAGACAAGAGACCCAGTACTTC

v_gene: TRBV5-1
d_gene: -
abundance: medium-sized
j_gene: TRBJ1-2
CDR3aa: CASSLELSHYGYTF
CDR3nt: TGCGCCAGCAGCTTGGAACTGAGTCACTATGGCTACACCTTC

v_gene: TRBV2
d_gene: -
abundance: few
j_gene: TRBJ2-7
CDR3aa: CASSTSDGSSWRYEQYF
CDR3nt: TGTGCCAGCAGTACTTCCGACGGATCTTCATGGAGGTACGAGCAGTACTTC

v_gene: TRBV28
d_gene: -
abundance: -
j_gene: TRBJ1-2
CDR3aa: CASSLSTGWLFGYTF
CDR3nt: TGTGCCAGCAGTCTCTCGACGGGGTGGCTCTTTGGCTACACCTTC